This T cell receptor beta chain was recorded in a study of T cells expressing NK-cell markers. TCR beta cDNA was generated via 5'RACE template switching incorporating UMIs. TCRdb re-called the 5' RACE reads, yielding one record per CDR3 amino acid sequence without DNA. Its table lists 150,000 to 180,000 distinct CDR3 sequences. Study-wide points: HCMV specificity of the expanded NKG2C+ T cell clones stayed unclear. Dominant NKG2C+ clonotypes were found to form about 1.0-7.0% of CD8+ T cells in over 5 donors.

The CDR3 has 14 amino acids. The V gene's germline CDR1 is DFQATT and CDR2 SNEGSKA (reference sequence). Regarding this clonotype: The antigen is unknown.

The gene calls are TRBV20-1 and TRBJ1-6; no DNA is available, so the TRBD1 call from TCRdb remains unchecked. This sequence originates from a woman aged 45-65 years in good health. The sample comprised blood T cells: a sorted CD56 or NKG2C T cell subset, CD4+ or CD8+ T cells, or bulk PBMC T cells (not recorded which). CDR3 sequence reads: CSATPDRGLSPLHF.